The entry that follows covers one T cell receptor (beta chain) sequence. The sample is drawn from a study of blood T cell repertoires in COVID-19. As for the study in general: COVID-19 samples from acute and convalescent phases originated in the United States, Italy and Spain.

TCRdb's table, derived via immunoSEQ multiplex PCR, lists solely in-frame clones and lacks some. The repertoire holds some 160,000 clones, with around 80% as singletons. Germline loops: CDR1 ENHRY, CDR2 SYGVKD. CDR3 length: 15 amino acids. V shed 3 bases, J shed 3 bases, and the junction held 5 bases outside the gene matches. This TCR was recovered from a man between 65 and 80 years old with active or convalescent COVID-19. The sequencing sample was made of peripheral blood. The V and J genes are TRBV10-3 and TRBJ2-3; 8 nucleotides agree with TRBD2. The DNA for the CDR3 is TGTGCCATCAGTGAAGCGACTAGCGCGACAGATACGCAGTATTTT. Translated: CAISEATSATDTQYF.